This TCR beta chain derives from a study of sequential checkpoint blockade in melanoma. About the study: Under 25 patients had matched tumor biopsies before treatment and at week 13 after nivolumab or ipilimumab alone.

Specified treatment: randomized to nivolumab then ipilimumab (arm A) or the reverse (arm B). None of the patients previously received DNA-damaging chemotherapy. Here immunoSEQ multiplex PCR was the method, and the copy in TCRdb shows in-frame clones only, minus some. The sample includes around 4,800 clones, roughly 33% of them seen just once. The sample holds a few counts of this clone. Sample: tumor tissue (inferred from file names), taken from a patient given nivolumab and ipilimumab in sequence. This sequence originates from a human donor with melanoma.

For the CDR3, the DNA is TGTGCCAGCAGTTTAATGGGTCGGGATCCCTACGAGCAGTACTTC. Translation: CASSLMGRDPYEQYF. The chain employs TRBV8-2 and TRBJ2-7; the table calls TRBD2, which could not be checked here. TRBV8-2 is noted as a pseudogene. CDR3 length equals 15 residues.